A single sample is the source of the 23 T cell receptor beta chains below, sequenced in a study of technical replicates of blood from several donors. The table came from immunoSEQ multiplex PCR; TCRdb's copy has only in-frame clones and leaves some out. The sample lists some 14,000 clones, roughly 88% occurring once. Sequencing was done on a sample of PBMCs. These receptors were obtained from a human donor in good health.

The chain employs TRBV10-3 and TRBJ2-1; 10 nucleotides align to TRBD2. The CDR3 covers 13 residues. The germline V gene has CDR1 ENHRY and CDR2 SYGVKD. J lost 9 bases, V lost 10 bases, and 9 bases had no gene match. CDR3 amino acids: CATQEREGIEQFF. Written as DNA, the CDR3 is TGTGCCACTCAGGAGCGGGAGGGAATTGAGCAGTTCTTC.

CDR3 residues: CASSRGQGAPQYF. DNA of the CDR3: TGTGCCAGCAGCCGGGGACAGGGAGCACCGCAGTACTTC. V gene TRBV5-6 combines with J gene TRBJ2-7, with 9 bases matching TRBD1. CDR1 and CDR2 from the germline V gene are SGHDT and YYEEEE. The J segment lost 9 bases and the V segment lost 4 bases, leaving 8 bases of the junction unmatched. The CDR3 has 13 amino acids.

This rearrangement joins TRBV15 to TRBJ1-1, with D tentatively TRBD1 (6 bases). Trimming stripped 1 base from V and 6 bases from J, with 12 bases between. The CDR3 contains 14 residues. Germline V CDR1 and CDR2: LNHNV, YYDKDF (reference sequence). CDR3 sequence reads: CATSRGVGAPEAFF. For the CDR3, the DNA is TGTGCCACCAGCAGAGGCGTGGGGGCGCCTGAAGCTTTCTTT. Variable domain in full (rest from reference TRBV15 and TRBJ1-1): DAMVIQNPRYQVTQFGKPVTLSCSQTLNHNVMYWYQQKSSQAPKLLFHYYDKDFNNEADTPDNFQSRRPNTSFCFLDIRSPGLGDTAMYLCATSRGVGAPEAFFGQGTRLTVV.

Written as DNA, the CDR3 is TGTGCCAGCAAAGCGGGACCCTCCTACGAGCAGTACTTC. Amino acid sequence: CASKAGPSYEQYF. The V gene is TRBV2, the J gene TRBJ2-7; 7 bases fit TRBD2. CDR3 size: 13 residues. With 7 bases clipped from V and 0 bases from J, the junction kept 3 bases outside the gene matches. Per the germline V gene, CDR1 is SNHLY and CDR2 is FYNNEI.

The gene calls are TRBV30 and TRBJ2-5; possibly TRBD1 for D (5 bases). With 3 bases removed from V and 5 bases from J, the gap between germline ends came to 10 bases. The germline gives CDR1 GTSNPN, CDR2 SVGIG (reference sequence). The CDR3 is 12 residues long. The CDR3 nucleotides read TGTGCCTGGAGCAAAGGGGTGGAGACCCAGTACTTC. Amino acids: CAWSKGVETQYF.

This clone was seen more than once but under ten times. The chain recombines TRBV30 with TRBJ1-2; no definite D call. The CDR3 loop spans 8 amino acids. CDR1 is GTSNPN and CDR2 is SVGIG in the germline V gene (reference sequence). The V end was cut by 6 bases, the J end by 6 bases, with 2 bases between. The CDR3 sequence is CACNGYTF. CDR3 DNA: TGTGCCTGTAATGGCTACACCTTC.

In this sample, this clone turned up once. CDR3 sequence reads: CASRTGQGMNTEAFF. The CDR3 DNA follows: TGTGCCAGCAGGACCGGACAGGGAATGAACACTGAAGCTTTCTTT. The chain couples TRBV6-5 to TRBJ1-1; 8 bases are a match to TRBD1. The length of the CDR3 is 15 residues. Looked up from germline, CDR1 is MNHEY and CDR2 is SVGAGI. V was clipped by 6 bases and J by 0 bases; unmatched bases: 6.

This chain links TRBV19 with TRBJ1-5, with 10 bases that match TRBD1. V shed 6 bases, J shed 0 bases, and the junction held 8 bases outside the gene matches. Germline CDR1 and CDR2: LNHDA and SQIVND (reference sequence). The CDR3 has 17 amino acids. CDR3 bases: TGTGCCAGTAGGGGGGACAGGGGAACGGGTAGCAATCAGCCCCAGCATTTT. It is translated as CASRGDRGTGSNQPQHF.

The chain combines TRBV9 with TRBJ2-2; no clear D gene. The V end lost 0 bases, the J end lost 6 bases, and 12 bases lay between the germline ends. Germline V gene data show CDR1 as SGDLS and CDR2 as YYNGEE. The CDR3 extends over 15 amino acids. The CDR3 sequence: CASSVEVSRAGELFF. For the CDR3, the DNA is TGTGCCAGCAGCGTAGAAGTTAGCCGTGCCGGGGAGCTGTTTTTT.

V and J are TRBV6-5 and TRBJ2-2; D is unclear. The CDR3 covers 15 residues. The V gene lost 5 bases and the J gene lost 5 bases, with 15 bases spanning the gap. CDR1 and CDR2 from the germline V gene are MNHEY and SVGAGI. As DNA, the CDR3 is TGTGCCAGCAGTCAAGAGCTCGTTCGAACCGGGGAGCTGTTTTTT. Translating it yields CASSQELVRTGELFF.

The CDR3 DNA reads as TGCGCCAGCAGCTTGCGGCCCTTTGGGCAGAGCGGGGAGCTGTTTTTT. It codes for CASSLRPFGQSGELFF. The chain links TRBV5-1 to TRBJ2-2; D gene unclear. The germline V gene has CDR1 SGHRS and CDR2 YFSETQ. V was clipped by 1 base and J by 7 bases, with 17 bases between them. The CDR3 has 16 residues.

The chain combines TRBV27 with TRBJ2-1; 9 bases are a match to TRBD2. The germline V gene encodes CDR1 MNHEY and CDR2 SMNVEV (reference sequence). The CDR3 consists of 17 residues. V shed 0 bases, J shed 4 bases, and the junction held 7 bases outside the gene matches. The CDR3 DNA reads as TGTGCCAGCAGTTTATCGGCTGGACTAGCGTATTACAATGAGCAGTTCTTC. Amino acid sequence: CASSLSAGLAYYNEQFF.

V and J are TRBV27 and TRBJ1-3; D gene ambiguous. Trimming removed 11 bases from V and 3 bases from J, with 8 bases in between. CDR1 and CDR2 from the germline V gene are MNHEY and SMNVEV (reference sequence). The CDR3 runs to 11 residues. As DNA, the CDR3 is TGTGCCCGAGGCGGTGGAAACACCATATATTTT. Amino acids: CARGGGNTIYF.

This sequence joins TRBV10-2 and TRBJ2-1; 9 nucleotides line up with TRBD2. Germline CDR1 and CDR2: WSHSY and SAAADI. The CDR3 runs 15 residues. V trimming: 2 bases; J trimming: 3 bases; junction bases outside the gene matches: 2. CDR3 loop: CASSESSGSYNEQFF. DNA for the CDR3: TGCGCCAGCAGTGAGAGTAGCGGGAGCTACAATGAGCAGTTCTTC.

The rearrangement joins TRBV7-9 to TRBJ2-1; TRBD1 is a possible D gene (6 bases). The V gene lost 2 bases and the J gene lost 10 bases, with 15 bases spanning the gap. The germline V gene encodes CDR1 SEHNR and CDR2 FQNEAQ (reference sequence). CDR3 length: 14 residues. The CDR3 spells CASSLRQATGEQFF. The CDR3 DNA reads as TGTGCCAGCAGCTTACGACAGGCTACGGGAGAGCAGTTCTTC.

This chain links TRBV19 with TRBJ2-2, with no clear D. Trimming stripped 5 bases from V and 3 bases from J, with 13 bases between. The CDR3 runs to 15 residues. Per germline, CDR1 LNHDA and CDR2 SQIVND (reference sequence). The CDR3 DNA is TGTGCCAGTAGTTCAGGTAGAATGTACACCGGGGAGCTGTTTTTT. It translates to CASSSGRMYTGELFF.

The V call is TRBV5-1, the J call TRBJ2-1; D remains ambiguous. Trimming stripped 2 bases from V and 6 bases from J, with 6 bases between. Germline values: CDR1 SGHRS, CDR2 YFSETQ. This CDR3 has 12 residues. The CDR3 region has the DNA TGCGCCAGCAGCTTAGCGACCAATGAGCAGTTCTTC. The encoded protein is CASSLATNEQFF. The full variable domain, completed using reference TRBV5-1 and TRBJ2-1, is KAGVTQTPRYLIKTRGQQVTLSCSPISGHRSVSWYQQTPGQGLQFLFEYFSETQRNKGNFPGRFSGRQFSNSRSEMNVSTLELGDSALYLCASSLATNEQFFGPGTRLTVL.

As DNA, the CDR3 is TGCGCCAGCAGACCTGGACAGGGCCAAGAGACCCAGTACTTC. Amino acids: CASRPGQGQETQYF. This rearrangement joins TRBV5-1 to TRBJ2-5, with 8 bases that match TRBD1. This CDR3 is built from 14 residues. The germline CDR1 and CDR2 sequences are SGHRS and YFSETQ. The trim removed 5 bases at V and 1 base at J, leaving 4 bases unmatched.

CDR3 loop: CASSADSMNTEAFF. The CDR3 nucleotides are TGCGCCAGCAGCGCCGACAGTATGAACACTGAAGCTTTCTTT. V and J are TRBV5-1 and TRBJ1-1; a weak D match, TRBD1 (5 bases). Germline V lookup: CDR1 SGHRS, CDR2 YFSETQ. Between the trimmed V and J ends, which lost 4 bases and 0 bases, there was a span of 10 bases. The CDR3 runs to 14 residues. Together with reference TRBV5-1 and TRBJ1-1, the CDR3 gives the full variable domain: KAGVTQTPRYLIKTRGQQVTLSCSPISGHRSVSWYQQTPGQGLQFLFEYFSETQRNKGNFPGRFSGRQFSNSRSEMNVSTLELGDSALYLCASSADSMNTEAFFGQGTRLTVV.

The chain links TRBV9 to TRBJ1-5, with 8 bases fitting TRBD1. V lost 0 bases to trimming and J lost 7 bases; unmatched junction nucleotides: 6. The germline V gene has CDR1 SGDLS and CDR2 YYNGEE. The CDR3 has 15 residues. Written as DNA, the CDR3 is TGTGCCAGCAGCGTAGGGACAGGGCAGGGGCAGCCCCAGCATTTT. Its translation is CASSVGTGQGQPQHF.

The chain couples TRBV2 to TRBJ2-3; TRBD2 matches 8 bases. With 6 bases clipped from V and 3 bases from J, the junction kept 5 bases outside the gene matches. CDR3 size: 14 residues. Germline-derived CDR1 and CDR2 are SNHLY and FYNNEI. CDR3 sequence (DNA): TGTGCCAGCAGGAAAGGACTAGCAACAGATACGCAGTATTTT. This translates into CASRKGLATDTQYF.

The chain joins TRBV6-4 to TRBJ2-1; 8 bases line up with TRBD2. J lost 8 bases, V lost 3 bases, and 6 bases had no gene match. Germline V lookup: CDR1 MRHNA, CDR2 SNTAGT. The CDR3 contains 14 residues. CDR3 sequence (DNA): TGTGCCAGCAGTGATTCGGGAGGGCCCGATGAGCAGTTCTTC. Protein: CASSDSGGPDEQFF.

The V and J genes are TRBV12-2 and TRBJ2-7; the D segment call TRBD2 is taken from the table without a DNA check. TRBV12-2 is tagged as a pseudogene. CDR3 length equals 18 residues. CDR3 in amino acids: CASRPRLAGGLHGYEQYF. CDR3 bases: TGTGCAAGTCGCCCTCGACTAGCGGGAGGCCTACACGGCTACGAGCAGTACTTC.